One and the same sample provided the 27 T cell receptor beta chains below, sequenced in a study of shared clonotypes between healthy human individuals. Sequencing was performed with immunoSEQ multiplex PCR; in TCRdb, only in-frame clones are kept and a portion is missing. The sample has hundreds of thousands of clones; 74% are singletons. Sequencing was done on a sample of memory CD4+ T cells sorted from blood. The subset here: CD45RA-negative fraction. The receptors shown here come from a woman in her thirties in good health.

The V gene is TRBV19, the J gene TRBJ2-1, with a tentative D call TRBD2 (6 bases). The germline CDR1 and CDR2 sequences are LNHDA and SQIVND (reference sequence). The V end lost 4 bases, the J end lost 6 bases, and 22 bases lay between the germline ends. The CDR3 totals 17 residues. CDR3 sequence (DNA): TGTGCCAGTAGTAACAGGCTGGGACTCAGGTTGGTCAATGAGCAGTTCTTC. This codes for CASSNRLGLRLVNEQFF.

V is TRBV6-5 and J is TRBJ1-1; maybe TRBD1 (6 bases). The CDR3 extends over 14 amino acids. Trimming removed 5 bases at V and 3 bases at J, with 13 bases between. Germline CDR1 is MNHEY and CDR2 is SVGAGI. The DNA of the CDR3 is TGTGCCAGCAGTACTCGCGGGACATACACTGAAGCTTTCTTT. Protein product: CASSTRGTYTEAFF.

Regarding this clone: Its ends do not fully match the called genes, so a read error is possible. CDR3 sequence: CASRYFRDIPVETQYF. In DNA, the CDR3 is TGTGCCAGCAGATACTTCCGGGACATACCCGTCGAGACCCAGTACTTC. This chain links TRBV6-5 with TRBJ2-5; D is perhaps TRBD1 (6 bases). The CDR3 is made up of 16 amino acids. Germline loops: CDR1 MNHEY, CDR2 SVGAGI.

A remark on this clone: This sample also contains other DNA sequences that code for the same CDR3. The DNA for the CDR3 is TGTGCCAGCACAGGGCAGGGCACCGGGGAGCTGTTTTTT. Translation: CASTGQGTGELFF. The rearrangement uses TRBV25-1 and TRBJ2-2; possibly TRBD1 for D (5 bases). This CDR3 region has 13 residues. Germline assignment: CDR1 MGHDK and CDR2 SYGVNS. V lost 7 bases and J 4 bases, leaving 10 bases between the germline ends.

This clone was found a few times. This CDR3 is CASSPFTGGDQPQHF. DNA for the CDR3: TGCGCCAGCAGCCCGTTTACAGGGGGAGATCAGCCCCAGCATTTT. This chain joins TRBV5-1 and TRBJ1-5; 8 bases are shared with TRBD1. The CDR3 runs 15 residues. Germline values: CDR1 SGHRS, CDR2 YFSETQ. V lost 4 bases to trimming and J lost 5 bases; unmatched junction nucleotides: 8.

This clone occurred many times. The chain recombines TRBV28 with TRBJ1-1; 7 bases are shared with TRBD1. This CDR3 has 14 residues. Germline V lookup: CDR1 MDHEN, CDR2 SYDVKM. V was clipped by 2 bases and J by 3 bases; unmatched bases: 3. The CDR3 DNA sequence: TGTGCCAGCAGTTTAAGACAGGGATACACTGAAGCTTTCTTT. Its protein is CASSLRQGYTEAFF.

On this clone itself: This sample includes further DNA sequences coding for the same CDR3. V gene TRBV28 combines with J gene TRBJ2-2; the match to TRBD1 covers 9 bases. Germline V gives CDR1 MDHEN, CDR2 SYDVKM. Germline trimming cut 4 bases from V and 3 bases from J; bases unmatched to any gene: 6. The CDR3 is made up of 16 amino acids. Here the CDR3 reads CASSSPDRGYTGELFF. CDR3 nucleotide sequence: TGTGCCAGCAGTTCCCCGGACAGGGGTTACACCGGGGAGCTGTTTTTT.

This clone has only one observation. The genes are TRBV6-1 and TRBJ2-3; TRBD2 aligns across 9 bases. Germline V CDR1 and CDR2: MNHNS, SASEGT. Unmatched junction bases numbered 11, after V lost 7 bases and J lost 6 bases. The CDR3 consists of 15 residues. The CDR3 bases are TGTGCCAGCATACCTAGCGGGACCAGTATTGATACGCAGTATTTT. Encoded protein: CASIPSGTSIDTQYF.

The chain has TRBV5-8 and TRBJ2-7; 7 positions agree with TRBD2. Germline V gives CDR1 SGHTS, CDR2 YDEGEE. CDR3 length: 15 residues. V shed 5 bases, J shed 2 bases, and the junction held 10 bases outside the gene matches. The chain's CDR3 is CASRLGGAGPYEQYF. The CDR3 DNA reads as TGTGCCAGCAGGCTGGGAGGGGCAGGGCCCTACGAGCAGTACTTC.

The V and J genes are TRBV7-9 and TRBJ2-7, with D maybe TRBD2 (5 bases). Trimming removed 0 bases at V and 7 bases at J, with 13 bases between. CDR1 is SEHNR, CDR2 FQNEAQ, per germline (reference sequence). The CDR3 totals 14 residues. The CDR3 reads CASSLAFTSREQYF. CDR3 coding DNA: TGTGCCAGCAGCTTAGCGTTCACTAGTCGTGAGCAGTACTTC.

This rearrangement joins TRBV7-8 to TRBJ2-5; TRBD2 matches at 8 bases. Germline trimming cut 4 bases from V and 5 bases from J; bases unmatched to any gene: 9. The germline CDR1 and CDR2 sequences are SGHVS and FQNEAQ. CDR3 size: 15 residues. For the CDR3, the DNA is TGTGCCAGCAGCTCACGGAGAGGACTAGCCGAGACCCAGTACTTC. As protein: CASSSRRGLAETQYF.

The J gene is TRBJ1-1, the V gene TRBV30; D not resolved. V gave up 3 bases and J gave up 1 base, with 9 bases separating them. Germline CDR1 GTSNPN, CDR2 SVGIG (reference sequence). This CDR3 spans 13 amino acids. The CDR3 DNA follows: TGTGCCTGGAGCAAATTCGGGAACACTGAAGCTTTCTTT. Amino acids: CAWSKFGNTEAFF. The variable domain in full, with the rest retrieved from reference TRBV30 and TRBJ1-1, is SQTIHQWPATLVQPVGSPLSLECTVEGTSNPNLYWYRQAAGRGLQLLFYSVGIGQISSEVPQNLSASRPQDRQFILSSKKLLLSDSGFYLCAWSKFGNTEAFFGQGTRLTVV.

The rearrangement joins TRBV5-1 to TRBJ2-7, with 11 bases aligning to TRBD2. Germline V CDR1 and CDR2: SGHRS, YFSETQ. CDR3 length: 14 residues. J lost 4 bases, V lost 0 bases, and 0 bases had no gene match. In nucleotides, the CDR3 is TGCGCCAGCAGCTTGGCTAGCGGGAGGTACGAGCAGTACTTC. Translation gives CASSLASGRYEQYF. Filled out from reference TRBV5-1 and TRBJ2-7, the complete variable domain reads KAGVTQTPRYLIKTRGQQVTLSCSPISGHRSVSWYQQTPGQGLQFLFEYFSETQRNKGNFPGRFSGRQFSNSRSEMNVSTLELGDSALYLCASSLASGRYEQYFGPGTRLTVT.

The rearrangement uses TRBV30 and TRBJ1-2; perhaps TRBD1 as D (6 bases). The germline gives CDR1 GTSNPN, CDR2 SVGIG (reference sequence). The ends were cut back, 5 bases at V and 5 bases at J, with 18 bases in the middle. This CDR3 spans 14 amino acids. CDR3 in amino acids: CAWEGSGVNYGYTF. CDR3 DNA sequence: TGTGCCTGGGAGGGGTCAGGGGTGAATTATGGCTACACCTTC.

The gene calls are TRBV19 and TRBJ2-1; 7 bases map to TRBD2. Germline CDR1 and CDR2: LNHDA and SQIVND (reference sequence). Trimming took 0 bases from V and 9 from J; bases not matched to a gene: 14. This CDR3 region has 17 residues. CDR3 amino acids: CASSIDLVAAGVSEQFF. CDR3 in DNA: TGTGCCAGTAGTATAGATCTCGTAGCGGCGGGAGTTTCTGAGCAGTTCTTC. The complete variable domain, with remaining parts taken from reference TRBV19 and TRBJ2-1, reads DGGITQSPKYLFRKEGQNVTLSCEQNLNHDAMYWYRQDPGQGLRLIYYSQIVNDFQKGDIAEGYSVSREKKESFPLTVTSAQKNPTAFYLCASSIDLVAAGVSEQFFGPGTRLTVL.

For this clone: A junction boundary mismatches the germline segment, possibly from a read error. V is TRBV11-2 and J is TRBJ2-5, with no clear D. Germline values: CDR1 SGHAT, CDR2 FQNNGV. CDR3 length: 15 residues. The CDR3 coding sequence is TGTGCCAGCACCTTTCTCCGCTCAAGCCAAAAGACCCAGTACTTC. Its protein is CASTFLRSSQKTQYF.

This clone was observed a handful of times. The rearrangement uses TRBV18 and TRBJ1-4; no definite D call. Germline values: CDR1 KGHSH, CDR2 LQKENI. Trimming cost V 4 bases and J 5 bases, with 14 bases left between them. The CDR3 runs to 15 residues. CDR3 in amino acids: CASSLASLINEKLFF. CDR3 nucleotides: TGTGCCAGCTCACTTGCCTCCCTGATCAATGAAAAACTGTTTTTT.

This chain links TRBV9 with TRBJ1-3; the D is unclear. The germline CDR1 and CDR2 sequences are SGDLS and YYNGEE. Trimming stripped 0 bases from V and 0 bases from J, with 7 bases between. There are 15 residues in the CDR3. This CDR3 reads CASSVAGASGNTIYF. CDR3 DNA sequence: TGTGCCAGCAGCGTAGCCGGAGCCTCTGGAAACACCATATATTTT.

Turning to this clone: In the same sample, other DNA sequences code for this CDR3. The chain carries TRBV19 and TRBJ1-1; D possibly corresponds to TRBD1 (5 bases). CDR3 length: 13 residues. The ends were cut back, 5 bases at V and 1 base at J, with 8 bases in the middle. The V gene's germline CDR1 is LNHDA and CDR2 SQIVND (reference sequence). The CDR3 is CASSLQGNTEAFF. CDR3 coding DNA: TGTGCCAGTAGTCTCCAGGGGAACACTGAAGCTTTCTTT. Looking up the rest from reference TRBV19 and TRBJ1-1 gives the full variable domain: DGGITQSPKYLFRKEGQNVTLSCEQNLNHDAMYWYRQDPGQGLRLIYYSQIVNDFQKGDIAEGYSVSREKKESFPLTVTSAQKNPTAFYLCASSLQGNTEAFFGQGTRLTVV.

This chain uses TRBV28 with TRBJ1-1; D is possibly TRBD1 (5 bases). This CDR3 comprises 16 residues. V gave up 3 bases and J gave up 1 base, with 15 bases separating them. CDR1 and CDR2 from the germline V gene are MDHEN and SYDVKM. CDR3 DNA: TGTGCCAGCAGTTTCTTTCTACGGGGACCGAACACTGAAGCTTTCTTT. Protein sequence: CASSFFLRGPNTEAFF.

The DNA for the CDR3 is TGTGCCAGCAGTTACCACGGGACTAGGGTCAATGAGCAGTTCTTC. Translated, it gives CASSYHGTRVNEQFF. The chain carries TRBV6-5 and TRBJ2-1, with 8 bases identical to TRBD2. This CDR3 contains 15 residues. Trimming at V came to 2 bases and at J to 6 bases, leaving 6 bases not matched to a gene. Germline values: CDR1 MNHEY, CDR2 SVGAGI.

CDR3 residues: CAWRWGSRETQYF. For the CDR3, the DNA is TGTGCCTGGAGATGGGGGAGCCGGGAGACCCAGTACTTC. The chain joins TRBV30 to TRBJ2-5; D may be TRBD1 or TRBD2 (5 bases each). The germline V gene has CDR1 GTSNPN and CDR2 SVGIG (reference sequence). V lost 3 bases to trimming and J lost 5 bases, with 13 bases between them. The CDR3 is 13 amino acids.

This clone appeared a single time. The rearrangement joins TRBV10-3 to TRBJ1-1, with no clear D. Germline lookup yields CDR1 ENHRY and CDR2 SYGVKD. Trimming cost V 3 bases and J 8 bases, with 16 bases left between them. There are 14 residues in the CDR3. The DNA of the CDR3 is TGTGCCATCAGTGACCGACCTCGCGGAGACGAAGCTTTCTTT. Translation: CAISDRPRGDEAFF.

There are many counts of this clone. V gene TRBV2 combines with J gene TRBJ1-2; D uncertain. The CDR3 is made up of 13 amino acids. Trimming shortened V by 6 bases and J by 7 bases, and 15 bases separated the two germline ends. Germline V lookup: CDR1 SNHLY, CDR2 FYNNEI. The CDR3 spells CASRTPVRGGYTF. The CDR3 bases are TGTGCCAGCAGAACCCCCGTTCGGGGTGGCTACACCTTC.

Here the CDR3 reads CASSPRSTTDPNQPQHF. The DNA of the CDR3 is TGTGCCAGCTCACCACGGTCGACAACTGACCCCAATCAGCCCCAGCATTTT. V is TRBV18 and J is TRBJ1-5; no clear D gene. Germline lookup yields CDR1 KGHSH and CDR2 LQKENI. Trimming left V 1 base short and J 3 bases short, with 16 bases between. The CDR3 is 17 amino acids. The full variable domain, rest sourced from reference TRBV18 and TRBJ1-5, is NAGVMQNPRHLVRRRGQEARLRCSPMKGHSHVYWYRQLPEEGLKFMVYLQKENIIDESGMPKERFSAEFPKEGPSILRIQQVVRGDSAAYFCASSPRSTTDPNQPQHFGDGTRLSIL.

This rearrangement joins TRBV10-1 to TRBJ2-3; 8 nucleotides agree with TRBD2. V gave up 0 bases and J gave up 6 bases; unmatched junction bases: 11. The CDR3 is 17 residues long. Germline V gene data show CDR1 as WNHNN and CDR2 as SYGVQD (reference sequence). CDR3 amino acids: CASSESLSGNGPDTQYF. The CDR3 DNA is TGCGCCAGCAGTGAGTCGCTTAGCGGGAATGGGCCGGATACGCAGTATTTT.

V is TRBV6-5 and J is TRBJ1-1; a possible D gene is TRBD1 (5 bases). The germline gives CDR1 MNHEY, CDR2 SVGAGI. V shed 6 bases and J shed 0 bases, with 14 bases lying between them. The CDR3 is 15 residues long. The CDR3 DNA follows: TGTGCCAGCAGAGAGACAGATCAGATGAACACTGAAGCTTTCTTT. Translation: CASRETDQMNTEAFF.